The 13 T cell receptor beta chains below were found in one sample sequenced in a study of T cells in Graves' hyperthyroidism and ophthalmopathy. RNA transcripts gave rise to amplified TCR beta CDR3 regions. HTBI primers were used for first-round RT-PCR of the TCR CDR3. One entry per CDR3 protein results from TCRdb running MiXCR on the multiplex PCR reads. The sample records about 720,000 distinct CDR3 sequences, roughly 17% being singletons. The sample comprised blood. These receptors all come from a man aged 18 to 29 with Graves' hyperthyroidism.

The chain uses TRBV2 and TRBJ1-1, with D unresolved. CDR1 is SNHLY, CDR2 FYNNEI, per germline. The CDR3 is 14 amino acids. The V and J ends lost 8 bases and 1 base respectively, with 14 bases between them. The CDR3 sequence: CASRLPPGNTEAFF. In DNA form, the CDR3 reads TGTGCCAGCCGCCTGCCCCCGGGGAACACTGAAGCTTTCTTT.

This clonotype was counted a few times. The rearrangement links TRBV13 to TRBJ1-4; the D gene is possibly TRBD1 (5 bases). This CDR3 has 15 residues. The germline V gene encodes CDR1 PRHDT and CDR2 FYEKMQ (reference sequence). Trimming took off 2 bases at V and 7 bases at J, with 14 bases between the two ends. As DNA, the CDR3 is TGTGCCAGCAGCTTACACGCGCAGGGAGGTGAAAAACTGTTTTTT. It is translated as CASSLHAQGGEKLFF.

V and J are TRBV19 and TRBJ2-6, with 10 positions matching TRBD1. Unmatched junction bases numbered 8, after V lost 7 bases and J lost 5 bases. The CDR3 is made up of 16 amino acids. CDR1 and CDR2 (germline): LNHDA, SQIVND (reference sequence). The CDR3 spells CASNPGQGSWANVLTF. For the CDR3, the DNA is TGTGCCAGTAATCCGGGACAGGGGTCCTGGGCCAACGTCCTGACTTTC.

The sample holds many counts of this clonotype. The gene calls are TRBV18 and TRBJ1-1; D is possibly TRBD1 (6 bases). Germline V gives CDR1 KGHSH, CDR2 LQKENI. The CDR3 length is 15 residues. The V end was cut by 2 bases, the J end by 4 bases, with 14 bases between. The CDR3 region is CASSPKTGLGTEAFF. CDR3 in DNA: TGTGCCAGCTCACCAAAAACAGGGTTGGGCACTGAAGCTTTCTTT.

There are many counts of this clonotype. The V gene is TRBV12-3 or TRBV12-4, the J gene TRBJ2-3, with D possibly being TRBD2 (5 bases). The CDR3 spans 13 residues. The V gene lost 6 bases and the J gene lost 7 bases, with 14 bases spanning the gap. The CDR3 spells CASRRILEHTQYF. DNA for the CDR3: TGTGCCAGCAGGAGGATACTAGAGCATACGCAGTATTTT.

The chain is built from TRBV19 and TRBJ2-1; TRBD1 agrees at 10 bases. The CDR3 is 17 amino acids. V was pared by 6 bases and J by 3 bases, with 11 bases of the junction left unmatched. Germline lookup yields CDR1 LNHDA and CDR2 SQIVND (reference sequence). CDR3 DNA: TGTGCCAGTAGAAACAACCCGACAGGGGGCCGCTACAATGAGCAGTTCTTC. It translates to CASRNNPTGGRYNEQFF.

This clonotype was counted at least ten times. The rearrangement joins TRBV6-2 or TRBV6-3 to TRBJ1-2; D might be TRBD1 (6 bases). Germline V gene sequence: CDR1 MNHEY, CDR2 SVGEGT. The CDR3 has 14 residues. Trimming cost V 5 bases and J 4 bases, with 14 bases left between them. The CDR3 coding sequence is TGTGCCAGCAGTGCCGGGACACAGGTCTATGGCTACACCTTC. It codes for CASSAGTQVYGYTF.

This clonotype came up a few times. The gene calls are TRBV20-1 and TRBJ2-3; 11 nucleotides line up with TRBD2. Trimming at V came to 2 bases and at J to 5 bases, leaving 6 bases not matched to a gene. Germline V gene lookup returns CDR1 DFQATT and CDR2 SNEGSKA (reference sequence). The CDR3 runs to 15 residues. CDR3 residues: CSARSPLAGGDTQYF. The DNA of the CDR3 is TGCAGTGCTAGATCCCCCCTAGCGGGAGGAGATACGCAGTATTTT.

The chain joins TRBV28 to TRBJ1-5; D not certain. This CDR3 is 10 amino acids long. Looked up from germline, CDR1 is MDHEN and CDR2 is SYDVKM. V was clipped by 7 bases and J by 9 bases, with 7 bases between them. The CDR3 here is CASNISPQHF. The CDR3 DNA sequence: TGTGCCAGCAACATCTCGCCCCAGCATTTT.

This clonotype has just one count. Compared with germline, one end of the junction differs, possibly owing to a read error. The genes are TRBV5-1 and TRBJ2-7, with D perhaps TRBD1 (5 bases). The CDR3 consists of 14 residues. Germline CDR1 and CDR2: SGHRS and YFSETQ. In nucleotides, the CDR3 is TGCGCCAGCAGCTATCGACAGCCCGTCTACGGGCAGTACTTC. The encoded protein is CASSYRQPVYGQYF.

The chain employs TRBV30 and TRBJ2-2, with D possibly being TRBD2 (6 bases). In germline, CDR1 is GTSNPN, CDR2 SVGIG (reference sequence). V was cut by 2 bases and J by 7 bases, with 11 bases left in between. There are 13 residues in the CDR3. CDR3 region: CAWSFRGIGELFF. The CDR3 region has the DNA TGTGCCTGGAGTTTCCGGGGGATCGGGGAGCTGTTTTTT.

J is TRBJ1-2 and V is TRBV5-4; D possibly corresponds to TRBD1 (5 bases). Per the germline V gene, CDR1 is SGHNT and CDR2 is YYREEE (reference sequence). CDR3 length equals 14 residues. The V gene lost 4 bases and the J gene lost 5 bases, with 15 bases spanning the gap. As DNA, the CDR3 is TGTGCCAGCAGCCCGGGACCGACAAGTTATGGCTACACCTTC. It is translated as CASSPGPTSYGYTF.

This clonotype was detected many times. The chain links TRBV11-1 to TRBJ1-1; D remains unclear. CDR1 is SGHAT, CDR2 FQDESV, per germline (reference sequence). CDR3 length equals 14 residues. Deletions cut 5 bases from V and 2 bases from J, with 12 bases between. CDR3 protein: CASSPFVANTEAFF. In DNA, the CDR3 is TGTGCCAGCAGCCCCTTCGTGGCCAACACTGAAGCTTTCTTT.